This T cell receptor (beta chain) stems from a study of blood T cells in healthy people across ages. This clonotype was seen ten or more times. Alongside a J-beta primer mix, a sample-barcoded 5' primer served in a second PCR lasting about 7 to 12 cycles. Each of the samples gave a minimum of 2.5 million paired-end reads that contained CDR3. A single record per CDR3 protein comes from TCRdb applying MiXCR to the 5' RACE reads. The sample includes hundreds of thousands of distinct CDR3 sequences, around 28% seen only once; the top ten take about 18%. The CDR3 sequence is 14 residues long. The V and J ends lost 0 bases and 4 bases respectively, with 9 bases between them. CDR1 and CDR2 from the germline V gene are MNHNY and SVGAGI (reference sequence).

The V and J genes are TRBV6-6 and TRBJ2-5, with D uncertain. The TCR was taken from a woman older than 75 in good health. The sample comprised blood. CDR3 in amino acids: CASSYSGKGETQYF. The DNA for the CDR3 is TGTGCCAGCAGTTACTCGGGCAAAGGAGAGACCCAGTACTTC.